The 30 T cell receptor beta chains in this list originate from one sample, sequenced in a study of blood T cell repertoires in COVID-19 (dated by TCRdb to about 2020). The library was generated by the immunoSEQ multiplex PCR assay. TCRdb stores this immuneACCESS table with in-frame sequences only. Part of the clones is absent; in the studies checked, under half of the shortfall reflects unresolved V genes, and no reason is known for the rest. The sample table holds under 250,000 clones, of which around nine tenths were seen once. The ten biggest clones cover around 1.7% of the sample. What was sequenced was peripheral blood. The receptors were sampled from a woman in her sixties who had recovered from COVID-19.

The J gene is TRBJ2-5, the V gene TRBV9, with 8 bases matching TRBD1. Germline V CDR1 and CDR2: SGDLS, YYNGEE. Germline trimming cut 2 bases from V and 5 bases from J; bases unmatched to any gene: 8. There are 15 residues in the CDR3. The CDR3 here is CASSVGTGFTETQYF. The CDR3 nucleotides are TGTGCCAGCAGCGTCGGGACAGGATTTACGGAGACCCAGTACTTC.

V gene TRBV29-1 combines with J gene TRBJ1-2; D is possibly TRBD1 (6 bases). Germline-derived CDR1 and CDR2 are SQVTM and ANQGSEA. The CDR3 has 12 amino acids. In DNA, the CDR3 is TGCGGGGGGGCCGTAGCTAACTATGGCTACACCTTC. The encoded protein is CGGAVANYGYTF.

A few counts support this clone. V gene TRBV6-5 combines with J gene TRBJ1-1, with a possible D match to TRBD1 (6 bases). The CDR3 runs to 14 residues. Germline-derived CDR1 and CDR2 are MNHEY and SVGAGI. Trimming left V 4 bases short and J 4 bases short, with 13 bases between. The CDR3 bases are TGTGCCAGCAGTTGGACAGTGGCCTCCACTGAAGCTTTCTTT. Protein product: CASSWTVASTEAFF.

The CDR3 is CASSPRGGNTGELFF. For the CDR3, the DNA is TGTGCCAGCAGCCCCCGCGGGGGGAACACCGGGGAGCTGTTTTTT. This rearrangement joins TRBV27 to TRBJ2-2; 7 bases fit TRBD2. The CDR3 contains 15 residues. V dropped 6 bases and J dropped 1; count of bases not matched to a gene: 5. Germline CDR1 is MNHEY and CDR2 is SMNVEV (reference sequence).

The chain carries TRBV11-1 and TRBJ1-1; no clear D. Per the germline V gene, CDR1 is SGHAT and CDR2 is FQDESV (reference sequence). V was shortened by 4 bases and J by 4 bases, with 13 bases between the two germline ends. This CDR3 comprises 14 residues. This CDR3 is CASSYSTSATEAFF. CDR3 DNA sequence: TGTGCCAGCAGCTATTCGACATCCGCCACTGAAGCTTTCTTT.

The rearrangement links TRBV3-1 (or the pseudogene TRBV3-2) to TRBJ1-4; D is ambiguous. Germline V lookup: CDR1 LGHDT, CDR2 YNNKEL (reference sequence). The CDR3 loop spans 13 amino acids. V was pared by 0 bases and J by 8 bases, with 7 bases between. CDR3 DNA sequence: TGTGCCAGCAGCCAAGATGCGAGGGAAAAACTGTTTTTT. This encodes CASSQDAREKLFF.

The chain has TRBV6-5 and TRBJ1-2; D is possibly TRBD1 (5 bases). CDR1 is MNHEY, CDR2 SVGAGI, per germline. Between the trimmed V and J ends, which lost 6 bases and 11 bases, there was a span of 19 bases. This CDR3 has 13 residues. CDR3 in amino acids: CASRPGFTRGYTF. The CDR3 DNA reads TGTGCCAGCAGACCAGGGTTTACGAGAGGTTACACCTTC.

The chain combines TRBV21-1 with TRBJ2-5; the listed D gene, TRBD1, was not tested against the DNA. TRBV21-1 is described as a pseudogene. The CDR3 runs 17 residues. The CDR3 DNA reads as TGTGCCAGCAGCGAAATAAAGACGGATTCGGACAAAGAGACCCAGTACTTC. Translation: CASSEIKTDSDKETQYF.

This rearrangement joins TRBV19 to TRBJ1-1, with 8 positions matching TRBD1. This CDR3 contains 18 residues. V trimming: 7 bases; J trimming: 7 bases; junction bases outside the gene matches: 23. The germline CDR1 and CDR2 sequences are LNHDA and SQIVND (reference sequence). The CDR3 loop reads CASKLNLLQGARTGEAFF. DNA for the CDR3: TGTGCCAGTAAACTTAACCTGCTCCAGGGGGCGAGGACCGGTGAAGCTTTCTTT.

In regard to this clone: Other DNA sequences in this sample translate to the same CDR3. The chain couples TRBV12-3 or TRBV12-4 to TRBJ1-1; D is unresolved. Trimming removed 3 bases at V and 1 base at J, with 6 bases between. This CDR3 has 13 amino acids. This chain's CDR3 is CASSLGRNTEAFF. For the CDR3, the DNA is TGTGCCAGCAGTTTGGGGAGGAACACTGAAGCTTTCTTT.

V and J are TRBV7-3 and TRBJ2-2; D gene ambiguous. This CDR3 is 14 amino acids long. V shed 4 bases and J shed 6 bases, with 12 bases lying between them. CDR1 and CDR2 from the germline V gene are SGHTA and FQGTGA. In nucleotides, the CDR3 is TGTGCCAGCAGCTACAGCACAATCTCCGGGGAGCTGTTTTTT. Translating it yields CASSYSTISGELFF.

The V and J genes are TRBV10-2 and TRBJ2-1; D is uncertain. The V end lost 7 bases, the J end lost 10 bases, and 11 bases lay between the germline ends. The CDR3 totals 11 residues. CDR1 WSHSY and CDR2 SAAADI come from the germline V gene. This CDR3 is CASTELAEQFF. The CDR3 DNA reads TGCGCCAGCACCGAGTTAGCCGAGCAGTTCTTC.

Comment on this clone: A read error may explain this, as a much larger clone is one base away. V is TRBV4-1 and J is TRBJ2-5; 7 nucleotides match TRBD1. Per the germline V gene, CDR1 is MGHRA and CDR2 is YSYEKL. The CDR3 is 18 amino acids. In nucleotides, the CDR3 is TGCACCAGCAGCCAAGGGTCTTGGTTCCGGGACAGCCAAGAGACCCAGTACTTC. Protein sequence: CTSSQGSWFRDSQETQYF.

CDR3 nucleotide sequence: TGTGCCAGCAGTCCCCCTGTCGTCTCTGGAAACACCATATATTTT. Translating it yields CASSPPVVSGNTIYF. This chain uses TRBV28 with TRBJ1-3; no firm D call. CDR1 MDHEN and CDR2 SYDVKM come from the germline V gene. V was cut by 5 bases and J by 0 bases, with 11 bases left in between. The CDR3 contains 15 residues.

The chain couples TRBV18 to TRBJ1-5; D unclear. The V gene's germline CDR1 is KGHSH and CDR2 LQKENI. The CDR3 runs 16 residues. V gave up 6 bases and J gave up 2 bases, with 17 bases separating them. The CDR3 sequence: CASSPVLAGGNQPQHF. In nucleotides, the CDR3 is TGTGCCAGCTCGCCCGTCCTAGCCGGGGGCAATCAGCCCCAGCATTTT.

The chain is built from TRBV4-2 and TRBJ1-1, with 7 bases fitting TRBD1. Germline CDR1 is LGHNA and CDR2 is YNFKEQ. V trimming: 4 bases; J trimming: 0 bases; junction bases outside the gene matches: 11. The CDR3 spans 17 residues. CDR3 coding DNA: TGTGCCAGCAGCCCTTCGGACAGGACTCTCATGAACACTGAAGCTTTCTTT. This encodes CASSPSDRTLMNTEAFF.

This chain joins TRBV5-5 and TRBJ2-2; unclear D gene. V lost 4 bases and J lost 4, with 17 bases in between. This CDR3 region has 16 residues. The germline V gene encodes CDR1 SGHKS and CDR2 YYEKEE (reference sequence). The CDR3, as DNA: TGTGCCAGCAGCAAACAAATAGACTCATTCACCGGGGAGCTGTTTTTT. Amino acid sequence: CASSKQIDSFTGELFF.

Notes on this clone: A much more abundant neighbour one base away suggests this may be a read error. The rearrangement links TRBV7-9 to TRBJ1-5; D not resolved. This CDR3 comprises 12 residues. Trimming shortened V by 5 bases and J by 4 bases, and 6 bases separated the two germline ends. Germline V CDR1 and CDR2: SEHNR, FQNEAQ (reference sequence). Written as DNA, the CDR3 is TGTGCCAGCAGCACAGATAATCAGCCCCAGCATTTT. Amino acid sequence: CASSTDNQPQHF.

The CDR3 region has the DNA TGCGCCAGCAGCTTGGGGCAGCGAGGGTATGAAAAACTGTTTTTT. Amino acid sequence: CASSLGQRGYEKLFF. The chain couples TRBV5-1 to TRBJ1-4; D unclear. The CDR3 loop spans 15 amino acids. The V and J ends lost 0 bases and 6 bases respectively, with 12 bases between them. CDR1 and CDR2 from the germline V gene are SGHRS and YFSETQ. The full variable domain, rest sourced from reference TRBV5-1 and TRBJ1-4, is KAGVTQTPRYLIKTRGQQVTLSCSPISGHRSVSWYQQTPGQGLQFLFEYFSETQRNKGNFPGRFSGRQFSNSRSEMNVSTLELGDSALYLCASSLGQRGYEKLFFGSGTQLSVL.

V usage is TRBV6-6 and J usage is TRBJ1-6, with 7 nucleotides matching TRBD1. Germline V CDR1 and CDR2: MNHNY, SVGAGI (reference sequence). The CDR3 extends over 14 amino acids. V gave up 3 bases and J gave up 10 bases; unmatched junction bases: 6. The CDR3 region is CASSYEGAESPLHF. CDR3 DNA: TGTGCCAGCAGTTATGAGGGGGCTGAATCACCCCTCCACTTT.

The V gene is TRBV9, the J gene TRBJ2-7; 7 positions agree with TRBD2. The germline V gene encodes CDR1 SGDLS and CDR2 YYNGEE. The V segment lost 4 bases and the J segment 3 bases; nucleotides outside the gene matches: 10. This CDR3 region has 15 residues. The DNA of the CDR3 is TGTGCCAGCAGCCACTGGGGGGGGGACGGCTACGAGCAGTACTTC. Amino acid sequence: CASSHWGGDGYEQYF.

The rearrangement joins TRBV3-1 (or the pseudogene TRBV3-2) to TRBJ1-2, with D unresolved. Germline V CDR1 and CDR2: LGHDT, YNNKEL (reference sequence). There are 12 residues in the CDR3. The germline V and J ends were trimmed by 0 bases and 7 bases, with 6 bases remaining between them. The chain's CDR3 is CASSQDDTGYTF. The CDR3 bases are TGTGCCAGCAGCCAAGACGACACTGGCTACACCTTC.

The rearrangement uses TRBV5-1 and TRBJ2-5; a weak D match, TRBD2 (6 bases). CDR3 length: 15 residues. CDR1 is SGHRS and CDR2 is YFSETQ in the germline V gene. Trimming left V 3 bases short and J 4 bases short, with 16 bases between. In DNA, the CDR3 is TGCGCCAGCAGCTCCGGGACTCTCCGACGAGAGACCCAGTACTTC. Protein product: CASSSGTLRRETQYF.

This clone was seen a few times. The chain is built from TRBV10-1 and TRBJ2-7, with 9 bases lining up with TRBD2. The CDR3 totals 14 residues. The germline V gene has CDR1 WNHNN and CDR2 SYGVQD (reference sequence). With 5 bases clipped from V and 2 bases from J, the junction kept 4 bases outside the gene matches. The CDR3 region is CASSSGGNPYEQYF. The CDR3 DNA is TGCGCCAGCAGTAGCGGGGGGAATCCCTACGAGCAGTACTTC.

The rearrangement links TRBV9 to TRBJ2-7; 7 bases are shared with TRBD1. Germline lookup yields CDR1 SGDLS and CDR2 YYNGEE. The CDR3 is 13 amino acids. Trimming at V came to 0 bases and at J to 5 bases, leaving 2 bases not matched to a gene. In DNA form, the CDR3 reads TGTGCCAGCAGCGTAGTAGGGGGCGACGAGCAGTACTTC. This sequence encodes CASSVVGGDEQYF.

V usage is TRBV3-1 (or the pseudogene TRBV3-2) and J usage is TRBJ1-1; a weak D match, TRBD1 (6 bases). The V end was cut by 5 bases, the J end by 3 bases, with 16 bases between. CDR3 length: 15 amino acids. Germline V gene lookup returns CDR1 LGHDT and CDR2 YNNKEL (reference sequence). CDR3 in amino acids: CASSYYKGGDTEAFF. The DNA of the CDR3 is TGTGCCAGCAGCTACTACAAAGGGGGAGACACTGAAGCTTTCTTT.

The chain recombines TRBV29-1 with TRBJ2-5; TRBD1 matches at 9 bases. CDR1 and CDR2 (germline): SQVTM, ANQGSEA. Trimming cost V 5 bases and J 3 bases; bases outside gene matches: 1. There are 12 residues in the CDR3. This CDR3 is CSVRTGEETQYF. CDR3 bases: TGCAGCGTTCGGACAGGGGAAGAGACCCAGTACTTC.

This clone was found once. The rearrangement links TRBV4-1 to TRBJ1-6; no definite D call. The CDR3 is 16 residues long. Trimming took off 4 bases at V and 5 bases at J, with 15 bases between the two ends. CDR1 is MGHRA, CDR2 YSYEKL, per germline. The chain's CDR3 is CASSLRFAGDNSPLHF. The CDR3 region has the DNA TGCGCCAGCAGCCTCAGGTTTGCCGGCGATAATTCACCCCTCCACTTT.

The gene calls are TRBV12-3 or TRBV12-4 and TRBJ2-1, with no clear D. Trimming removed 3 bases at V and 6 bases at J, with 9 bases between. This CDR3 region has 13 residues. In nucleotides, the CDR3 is TGTGCCAGCAGTTTTTGGGCAGGCAATGAGCAGTTCTTC. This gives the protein CASSFWAGNEQFF.

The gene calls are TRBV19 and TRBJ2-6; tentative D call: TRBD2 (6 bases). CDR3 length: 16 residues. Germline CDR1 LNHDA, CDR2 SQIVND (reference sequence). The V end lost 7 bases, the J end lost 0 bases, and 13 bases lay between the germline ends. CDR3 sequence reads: CASKTGLHSGANVLTF. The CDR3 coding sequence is TGTGCCAGTAAAACGGGACTCCACTCTGGGGCCAACGTCCTGACTTTC.